A single sample gave rise to the 22 T cell receptor beta chains below, sequenced in a study of T-cell memory formation after mild COVID-19. TCRdb reprocessed the 5' RACE reads with MiXCR, giving one entry per CDR3 protein. Of 130,000 to 150,000 distinct CDR3 sequences listed, 6% to 7% are singletons. Sequencing used PBMCs or a T cell subset sorted from them (not recorded which). Receptors were obtained from an adult woman who had mild COVID-19 (a few samples of this study predate the infection). Cell type and time point are not known.

This clonotype was seen repeatedly, ten times or more. CDR3 DNA: TGCGCCAGCAGGACAGGGGGTCAAGAGACCCAGTACTTC. Protein: CASRTGGQETQYF. V usage is TRBV5-1 and J usage is TRBJ2-5; 9 bases agree with TRBD1. The trim removed 5 bases at V and 2 bases at J, leaving 1 base unmatched. CDR1 is SGHRS, CDR2 YFSETQ, per germline. The CDR3 is 13 residues long. Full variable domain (rest looked up from reference TRBV5-1 and TRBJ2-5): KAGVTQTPRYLIKTRGQQVTLSCSPISGHRSVSWYQQTPGQGLQFLFEYFSETQRNKGNFPGRFSGRQFSNSRSEMNVSTLELGDSALYLCASRTGGQETQYFGPGTRLLVL.

The CDR3 loop is CASSRTATGELFF. CDR3 coding DNA: TGTGCCAGCAGTCGGACTGCTACCGGGGAGCTGTTTTTT. V usage is TRBV12-3 or TRBV12-4 and J usage is TRBJ2-2, with a possible D match to TRBD2 (5 bases). The CDR3 length is 13 residues. Trimming removed 5 bases from V and 5 bases from J, with 9 bases in between.

V and J are TRBV27 and TRBJ1-2; D is unclear. Trimming took off 8 bases at V and 8 bases at J, with 18 bases between the two ends. CDR1 MNHEY and CDR2 SMNVEV come from the germline V gene (reference sequence). This CDR3 region has 13 residues. This CDR3 reads CASAFRQQRGYTF. CDR3 nucleotides: TGTGCCAGCGCCTTCCGGCAACAGAGGGGCTACACCTTC.

This clonotype appeared many times. The gene calls are TRBV27 and TRBJ1-6; a possible D gene is TRBD1 (6 bases). V was trimmed by 2 bases and J by 7 bases, leaving 24 bases between them. The CDR3 consists of 19 residues. The germline CDR1 and CDR2 sequences are MNHEY and SMNVEV (reference sequence). Here the CDR3 DNA reads TGTGCCAGCAGTTTAGAGGGAGTCCGGTGGGGACACATCAATTCACCCCTCCACTTT. Translation gives CASSLEGVRWGHINSPLHF.

This clonotype appeared many times. V is TRBV12-3 or TRBV12-4 and J is TRBJ1-1; tentatively, D is TRBD1 (5 bases). CDR3 size: 16 residues. V shed 3 bases and J shed 3 bases, with 17 bases lying between them. CDR3 residues: CASSLSSVGGYTEAFF. The CDR3 DNA sequence: TGTGCCAGCAGTTTGAGTAGTGTTGGGGGTTACACTGAAGCTTTCTTT.

This clonotype was observed a few times. This rearrangement joins TRBV12-3 or TRBV12-4 to TRBJ1-6; D is perhaps TRBD1 (5 bases). Trimming took off 6 bases at V and 13 bases at J, with 19 bases between the two ends. The CDR3 contains 14 residues. The CDR3 sequence: CASRPTVTNGPLHF. The CDR3 DNA reads TGTGCCAGCAGACCGACAGTAACCAACGGGCCCCTCCACTTT.

This clonotype was seen many times. The chain carries TRBV9 and TRBJ1-1, with D possibly being TRBD1 (5 bases). The V gene lost 7 bases and the J gene lost 3 bases, with 7 bases spanning the gap. CDR1 and CDR2 (germline): SGDLS, YYNGEE. This CDR3 has 11 amino acids. CDR3 amino acids: CASGRDTEAFF. In nucleotides, the CDR3 is TGTGCCAGCGGCAGGGACACTGAAGCTTTCTTT.

The V call is TRBV4-3, the J call TRBJ1-2; 7 bases match TRBD1. Germline V gene data show CDR1 as LGHNA and CDR2 as YSLEER. This CDR3 spans 15 amino acids. With V trimmed by 0 bases and J by 5 bases, 6 bases remained unmatched. The CDR3 sequence is CASSQDTGTAYGYTF. The CDR3 coding sequence is TGCGCCAGCAGCCAAGATACCGGGACAGCTTATGGCTACACCTTC.

The chain recombines TRBV20-1 with TRBJ1-1; D may be TRBD1 (5 bases). This CDR3 contains 14 residues. The germline V and J ends were trimmed by 3 bases and 2 bases, with 13 bases remaining between them. Germline CDR1 DFQATT, CDR2 SNEGSKA (reference sequence). DNA for the CDR3: TGCAGTGCTAGGGAAACAGGCCTCAACACTGAAGCTTTCTTT. Its protein is CSARETGLNTEAFF.

This clonotype was observed a handful of times. The chain is built from TRBV5-1 and TRBJ2-7; 10 positions match TRBD1. The CDR3 sequence is 13 residues long. Losses at the gene ends were 7 bases for V and 4 bases for J; bases not matched to a gene: 5. CDR1 is SGHRS and CDR2 is YFSETQ in the germline V gene. CDR3 residues: CASGTGVLYEQYF. In DNA, the CDR3 is TGCGCCAGCGGGACAGGGGTCCTTTACGAGCAGTACTTC.

This clonotype was recorded at least ten times. The chain carries TRBV6-5 and TRBJ2-3, with D possibly being TRBD2 (5 bases). Germline assignment: CDR1 MNHEY and CDR2 SVGAGI. The length of the CDR3 is 13 residues. Trimming pared 9 bases from V and 2 bases from J, leaving 12 bases between. The CDR3 protein is CASKIRDTDTQYF. The CDR3 nucleotides read TGTGCCAGTAAGATTCGGGACACAGATACGCAGTATTTT.

This clonotype has more than one count but fewer than ten. The chain carries TRBV5-1 and TRBJ1-5; 8 positions agree with TRBD1. This CDR3 contains 14 residues. CDR1 is SGHRS, CDR2 YFSETQ, per germline. V trimming: 3 bases; J trimming: 5 bases; junction bases outside the gene matches: 4. The CDR3 DNA sequence: TGCGCCAGCAGCTGGACAGGGCGAGATCAGCCCCAGCATTTT. It encodes CASSWTGRDQPQHF.

The table lists this clonotype with many counts. The J gene is TRBJ1-5, the V gene TRBV19; a possible D gene is TRBD1 (6 bases). The CDR3 covers 15 residues. V shed 3 bases and J shed 3 bases, with 12 bases lying between them. Germline CDR1 is LNHDA and CDR2 is SQIVND (reference sequence). The CDR3 bases are TGTGCCAGTAGTATTCTGGACAGCCTCAATCAGCCCCAGCATTTT. It encodes CASSILDSLNQPQHF.

This chain joins TRBV7-2 and TRBJ1-2; 9 bases line up with TRBD1. Losses at the gene ends were 2 bases for V and 8 bases for J; bases not matched to a gene: 6. The CDR3 covers 14 residues. The germline V gene has CDR1 SGHTA and CDR2 FQGNSA. The CDR3: CASSLLGTGKGYTF. The CDR3 bases are TGTGCCAGCAGCTTACTGGGGACAGGGAAAGGCTACACCTTC.

This clonotype was seen only a few times. This chain connects TRBV6-2 or TRBV6-3 to TRBJ1-5; possible D gene TRBD1, 5 bases. The CDR3 has 14 amino acids. V was pared by 2 bases and J by 2 bases, with 7 bases between. The germline gives CDR1 MNHEY, CDR2 SVGEGT. CDR3 loop: CASSYRGGNQPQHF. In DNA form, the CDR3 reads TGTGCCAGCAGTTACAGGGGCGGCAATCAGCCCCAGCATTTT.

This clonotype was counted a few times. The V gene is TRBV5-6, the J gene TRBJ2-1, with D possibly TRBD2 on 6 matching bases. V was pared by 2 bases and J by 7 bases, with 13 bases between. The CDR3 loop spans 14 amino acids. Germline CDR1 reads SGHDT; CDR2 reads YYEEEE. Here the CDR3 reads CASSFYGSKNEQFF. The CDR3 DNA reads TGTGCCAGCAGCTTTTACGGGAGTAAGAATGAGCAGTTCTTC. Full variable domain (rest looked up from reference TRBV5-6 and TRBJ2-1): DAGVTQSPTHLIKTRGQQVTLRCSPKSGHDTVSWYQQALGQGPQFIFQYYEEEERQRGNFPDRFSGHQFPNYSSELNVNALLLGDSALYLCASSFYGSKNEQFFGPGTRLTVL.

This sequence joins TRBV4-1 and TRBJ2-3; 7 bases line up with TRBD2. The V segment lost 2 bases and the J segment 2 bases; nucleotides outside the gene matches: 4. CDR1 is MGHRA and CDR2 is YSYEKL in the germline V gene. The length of the CDR3 is 15 residues. For the CDR3, the DNA is TGCGCCAGCAGCCAACCAAGACTAGCCACAGATACGCAGTATTTT. This sequence encodes CASSQPRLATDTQYF.

The J gene is TRBJ1-2, the V gene TRBV12-3 or TRBV12-4, with 7 nucleotides matching TRBD1. The CDR3 is made up of 15 amino acids. Germline trimming cut 6 bases from V and 8 bases from J; bases unmatched to any gene: 15. CDR3 sequence (DNA): TGTGCCAGCAGCCTAAAGCTACAGGGGTCGGGGGGCTACACCTTC. Protein sequence: CASSLKLQGSGGYTF.

The table lists this clonotype with many counts. The V call is TRBV7-8, the J call TRBJ2-3; a possible D gene is TRBD2 (7 bases). CDR3 length: 16 amino acids. Trimming left V 1 base short and J 4 bases short, with 15 bases between. Germline V CDR1 and CDR2: SGHVS, FQNEAQ. For the CDR3, the DNA is TGTGCCAGCAGCTTAGATGGGGGCGGGGGTGCAGATACGCAGTATTTT. This gives the protein CASSLDGGGGADTQYF.

This rearrangement joins TRBV29-1 to TRBJ2-2, with 8 bases fitting TRBD1. The CDR3 runs 13 residues. V gave up 5 bases and J gave up 5 bases; unmatched junction bases: 4. From germline, CDR1 is SQVTM and CDR2 ANQGSEA. The CDR3 bases are TGCAGCGTTTTACAGGGGGGTACCGGGGAGCTGTTTTTT. Protein sequence: CSVLQGGTGELFF.

This clonotype occurred many times. V is TRBV7-9 and J is TRBJ2-5; 7 positions agree with TRBD2. The CDR3 runs 15 residues. Per germline, CDR1 SEHNR and CDR2 FQNEAQ (reference sequence). V shed 1 base, J shed 5 bases, and the junction held 7 bases outside the gene matches. CDR3 region: CASSLGSGGSETQYF. The CDR3 DNA follows: TGTGCCAGCAGCTTAGGGTCGGGAGGATCGGAGACCCAGTACTTC.

The chain uses TRBV9 and TRBJ2-1, with 13 bases aligning to TRBD2. V lost 3 bases and J lost 6; bases outside the gene matches: 6. CDR1 and CDR2 (germline): SGDLS, YYNGEE. The CDR3 is 16 residues long. The CDR3 spells CASSALAGGKSNEQFF. CDR3 nucleotide sequence: TGTGCCAGCAGCGCACTAGCGGGGGGGAAGTCCAATGAGCAGTTCTTC.